Below are 8 T cell receptor beta chains sequenced from a single sample in a study of identical twins. Using its own MiXCR run on the 5' RACE reads, TCRdb lists one record per CDR3 protein. The table lists about 690,000 distinct CDR3 sequences, 6% to 6.5% of them singletons, with 1.5% to 2% in the top ten. Sequencing was done on a sample of naive T cells sorted from blood. These receptor sequences come from a young man in good health.

The rearrangement links TRBV25-1 to TRBJ1-1; D uncertain. The CDR3 runs 11 residues. The V and J ends lost 6 bases and 4 bases respectively, with 6 bases between them. The germline CDR1 and CDR2 sequences are MGHDK and SYGVNS. CDR3 sequence: CASRLSTEAFF. DNA for the CDR3: TGTGCCAGCAGACTCTCCACTGAAGCTTTCTTT. The full variable domain, rest sourced from reference TRBV25-1 and TRBJ1-1, is EADIYQTPRYLVIGTGKKITLECSQTMGHDKMYWYQQDPGMELHLIHYSYGVNSTEKGDLSSESTVSRIRTEHFPLTLESARPSHTSQYLCASRLSTEAFFGQGTRLTVV.

This clonotype was picked up many times. CDR3 amino acids: CASSYQGGEFF. CDR3 sequence (DNA): TGTGCCAGCAGTTATCAGGGCGGGGAGTTCTTC. V usage is TRBV6-6 and J usage is TRBJ2-1; D might be TRBD2 (6 bases). V lost 3 bases and J lost 14, with 11 bases in between. This CDR3 is built from 11 residues. CDR1 MNHNY and CDR2 SVGAGI come from the germline V gene (reference sequence).

In its sample, this clonotype was seen a few times. The rearrangement uses TRBV7-2 and TRBJ2-2; 11 bases are a match to TRBD1. CDR3 length: 15 amino acids. CDR1 is SGHTA and CDR2 is FQGNSA in the germline V gene. Unmatched junction bases numbered 4, after V lost 4 bases and J lost 6 bases. CDR3 sequence (DNA): TGTGCCAGCAGCTCCCAGGGACAGGGGGCCGGGGAGCTGTTTTTT. Translation: CASSSQGQGAGELFF.

This sequence joins TRBV4-1 and TRBJ2-1; 10 bases match TRBD2. This CDR3 is built from 16 residues. Germline trimming cut 0 bases from V and 8 bases from J; bases unmatched to any gene: 7. Germline CDR1 reads MGHRA; CDR2 reads YSYEKL. DNA of the CDR3: TGCGCCAGCAGCCAAGATATACTAGCGGGATACGATGAGCAGTTCTTC. This codes for CASSQDILAGYDEQFF.

The chain uses TRBV27 and TRBJ2-7, with 7 bases aligning to TRBD1. The junction had 6 bases not matched to a gene; V was cut back by 5 bases and J by 2 bases. The germline gives CDR1 MNHEY, CDR2 SMNVEV (reference sequence). This CDR3 contains 14 residues. CDR3 loop: CASSPRDSAYEQYV. DNA of the CDR3: TGTGCCAGCAGTCCCCGGGACAGCGCCTACGAGCAGTACGTC.

This clonotype has at least ten counts. The V call is TRBV20-1, the J call TRBJ2-1; TRBD2 might be the D (6 bases). This CDR3 region has 14 residues. CDR1 and CDR2 from the germline V gene are DFQATT and SNEGSKA (reference sequence). Trimming shortened V by 5 bases and J by 1 base, and 12 bases separated the two germline ends. For the CDR3, the DNA is TGCAGTGCTCGACGACTAGTTTCCTACAATGAGCAGTTCTTC. Translated, it gives CSARRLVSYNEQFF.

The rearrangement joins TRBV5-1 to TRBJ2-1; 9 bases align to TRBD2. The ends lost 4 bases at V and 8 bases at J; junction bases unmatched: 16. The CDR3 is made up of 17 amino acids. The germline CDR1 and CDR2 sequences are SGHRS and YFSETQ. CDR3 loop: CASSTRGSGSSVDEQFF. CDR3 nucleotides: TGCGCCAGCAGCACCCGGGGTAGCGGGAGTTCAGTCGATGAGCAGTTCTTC. The full variable domain, its missing parts supplied by reference TRBV5-1 and TRBJ2-1, is KAGVTQTPRYLIKTRGQQVTLSCSPISGHRSVSWYQQTPGQGLQFLFEYFSETQRNKGNFPGRFSGRQFSNSRSEMNVSTLELGDSALYLCASSTRGSGSSVDEQFFGPGTRLTVL.

The V call is TRBV6-2 or TRBV6-3, the J call TRBJ2-5; 8 bases align to TRBD2. The CDR3 extends over 17 amino acids. The J segment lost 1 base and the V segment lost 0 bases, leaving 7 bases of the junction unmatched. Germline V CDR1 and CDR2: MNHEY, SVGEGT. The CDR3 reads CASSYSWTSPFQETQYF. The CDR3, as DNA: TGTGCCAGCAGTTACTCCTGGACTAGCCCTTTCCAAGAGACCCAGTACTTC.